The T cell receptor beta chain described here comes from a study of shared clonotypes between healthy human individuals. V lost 7 bases, J lost 9 bases, and 14 bases lay in between. This CDR3 comprises 11 residues. Germline assignment: CDR1 SQVTM and CDR2 ANQGSEA. CD45RO-negative, CCR7-positively selected cells formed the naive CD8 fraction, excluding terminally differentiated effector memory CD45RA+ cells. The repertoire was sequenced with immunoSEQ multiplex PCR; TCRdb's copy has only in-frame clones and lacks some. The sample lists around 1.9 million clones, about 94% occurring once. This chain uses TRBV29-1 with TRBJ2-3, with D perhaps given as TRBD1 or TRBD2 (5 bases each). Sequenced sample: naive CD8+ T cells from PBMCs. This TCR came from a young man in good health. Some clones in this sample may be carry-over from other donors' samples. This CDR3 reads CSGDPGPTQYF. The CDR3 DNA follows: TGCAGCGGTGACCCGGGACCCACGCAGTATTTT.